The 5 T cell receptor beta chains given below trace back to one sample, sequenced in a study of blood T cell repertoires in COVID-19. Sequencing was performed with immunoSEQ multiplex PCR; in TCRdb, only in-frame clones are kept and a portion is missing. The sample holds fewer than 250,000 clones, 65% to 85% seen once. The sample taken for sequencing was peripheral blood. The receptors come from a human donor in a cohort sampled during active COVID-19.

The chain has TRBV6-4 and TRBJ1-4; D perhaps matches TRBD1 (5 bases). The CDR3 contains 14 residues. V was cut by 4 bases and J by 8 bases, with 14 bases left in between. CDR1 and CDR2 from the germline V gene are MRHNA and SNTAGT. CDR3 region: CASSVGRVTEKLFF. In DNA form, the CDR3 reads TGTGCCAGCAGTGTAGGCAGGGTGACGGAAAAACTGTTTTTT.

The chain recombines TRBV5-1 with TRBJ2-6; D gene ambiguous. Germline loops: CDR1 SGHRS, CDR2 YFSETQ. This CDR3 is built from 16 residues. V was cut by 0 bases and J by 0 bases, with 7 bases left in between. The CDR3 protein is CASSLGSISGANVLTF. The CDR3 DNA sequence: TGCGCCAGCAGCTTGGGCAGTATCTCTGGGGCCAACGTCCTGACTTTC.

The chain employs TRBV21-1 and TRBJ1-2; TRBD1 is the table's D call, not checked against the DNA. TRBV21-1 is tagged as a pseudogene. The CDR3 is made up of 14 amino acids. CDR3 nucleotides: TGTGCCAGCACTCCAACGACAGGGGAACGTGGCTACACCTTC. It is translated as CASTPTTGERGYTF.

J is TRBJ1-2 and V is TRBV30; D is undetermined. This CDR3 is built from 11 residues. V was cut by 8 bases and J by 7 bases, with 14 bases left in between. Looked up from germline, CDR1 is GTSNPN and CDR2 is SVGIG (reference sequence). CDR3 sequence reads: CAGGRISGYTF. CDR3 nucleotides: TGTGCCGGCGGTCGGATTAGTGGCTACACCTTC.

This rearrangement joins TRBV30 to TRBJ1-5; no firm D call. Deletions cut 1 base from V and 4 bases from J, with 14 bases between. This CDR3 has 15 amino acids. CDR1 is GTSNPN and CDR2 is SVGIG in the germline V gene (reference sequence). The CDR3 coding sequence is TGTGCCTGGAGTGGTTCGTCTTCTTTGAATCAGCCCCAGCATTTT. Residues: CAWSGSSSLNQPQHF.